This entry lists 13 T cell receptor beta chains sequenced from one sample in a study of T cells in women clearing cervical HPV infection. Using immunoSEQ multiplex PCR, the repertoire was profiled, and TCRdb retains in-frame clones only, with some absent. The table gives 25,000 to 35,000 clones; the top ten clones make up 5.5% to 8.5% of it. The material sequenced was blood buffy coat. The source is a woman aged 18-69 years with a cervical HPV16 infection that either progressed to CIN3+ or cleared (not recorded which).

As concerns this clone: The sequenced fragment ends 3 residues before the CDR3 boundary, so the rest is inferred from the germline J gene. The chain combines TRBV6-4 with TRBJ2-5; TRBD1 matches at 8 bases. The V and J ends lost 3 bases and 4 bases, in that order; junction bases with no gene match: 7. CDR1 is MRHNA, CDR2 SNTAGT, per germline. This CDR3 has 15 amino acids. Incomplete CDR3 DNA: TGTGCCAGCAGTGAACAGGGGGGTGCCTCAGAGACC. Translating it yields CASSEQGGASET. The whole CDR3 protein is CASSEQGGASETQYF.

Remarks on this clone: The read halts 3 residues ahead of the CDR3 end, with the missing end drawn from the germline J gene. The chain couples TRBV2 to TRBJ2-1; D uncertain. Trimming removed 7 bases from V and 3 bases from J, with 19 bases in between. The CDR3 covers 16 residues. Germline V CDR1 and CDR2: SNHLY, FYNNEI. The sequenced CDR3 bases are TGTGCCAGCAAGCGCAGCGAGACTGGGTACTACAATGAG. As protein: CASKRSETGYYNE. The complete CDR3 sequence is CASKRSETGYYNEQFF.

Concerning this clone: The sequence runs out 3 residues before the end of the CDR3; the remainder is reconstructed from the germline J gene. This chain connects TRBV28 to TRBJ1-2; the D gene is possibly TRBD1 (6 bases). Trimming took 4 bases from V and 6 from J, leaving 12 bases between them. The CDR3 is 13 residues long. Germline loops: CDR1 MDHEN, CDR2 SYDVKM. The sequenced CDR3 bases are TGTGCCAGCAGTTCAGGGGAGGGGGATGGC. Translation: CASSSGEGDG. The CDR3 in full is CASSSGEGDGYTF.

With regard to this clone: Read coverage stops 3 residues before the CDR3 terminus; the germline J gene supplies the remainder. This chain joins TRBV18 and TRBJ2-5, with 9 bases aligning to TRBD1. Trimming cost V 0 bases and J 4 bases; bases outside gene matches: 3. This CDR3 is built from 15 residues. Germline CDR1 and CDR2: KGHSH and LQKENI. The CDR3 region is CASSPPTGGGETQYF. The sequenced part of the CDR3 DNA is TGTGCCAGCTCACCACCGACAGGGGGAGGAGAGACC.

Details on this clone: Read data end 3 residues before the CDR3 end; the end is taken from the germline J gene. V gene TRBV5-4 combines with J gene TRBJ1-1, with unresolved D. Germline values: CDR1 SGHNT, CDR2 YYREEE (reference sequence). Trimming removed 4 bases at V and 0 bases at J, with 10 bases between. The CDR3 sequence is 14 residues long. CDR3 region: CASSRIEVNTEAFF. Incomplete CDR3 DNA: TGTGCCAGCAGCCGAATCGAGGTGAACACTGAA.

A note on this clone: The CDR3 end falls 3 residues outside the read, so it is completed with the germline J gene. The V gene is TRBV10-3, the J gene TRBJ2-5; possibly TRBD2 for D (6 bases). In germline, CDR1 is ENHRY, CDR2 SYGVKD. Trimming removed 6 bases at V and 4 bases at J, with 15 bases between. The CDR3 has 14 residues. The CDR3 protein is CAIRGDSPGETQYF. The CDR3 DNA, read in part, is TGTGCCATCAGAGGGGACTCGCCGGGAGAGACC.

With regard to this clone: The read halts 3 residues ahead of the CDR3 end, with the missing end drawn from the germline J gene. The J gene is TRBJ2-2, the V gene TRBV7-6; D not resolved. In germline, CDR1 is SGHVS, CDR2 FNYEAQ. Trimming removed 5 bases at V and 2 bases at J, with 15 bases between. The CDR3 sequence is 16 residues long. The part of the CDR3 DNA that was read is TGTGCCAGCAGCCCAGTCGCATGGGCTAACACCGGGGAG. Protein: CASSPVAWANTGE. In full, the CDR3 is CASSPVAWANTGELFF.

As for this clone: With the read ending 3 residues before the CDR3 end, the germline J gene is used to fill in that end. The J gene is TRBJ1-5, the V gene TRBV19; unclear D gene. V was shortened by 0 bases and J by 0 bases, with 15 bases between the two germline ends. The V gene's germline CDR1 is LNHDA and CDR2 SQIVND (reference sequence). The CDR3 extends over 18 amino acids. This CDR3 is CASSIDPIRLNSNQPQHF. Incomplete CDR3 DNA: TGTGCCAGTAGTATAGATCCTATTCGTCTCAATAGCAATCAGCCC. Supplemented by reference TRBV19 and TRBJ1-5, the full variable domain reads DGGITQSPKYLFRKEGQNVTLSCEQNLNHDAMYWYRQDPGQGLRLIYYSQIVNDFQKGDIAEGYSVSREKKESFPLTVTSAQKNPTAFYLCASSIDPIRLNSNQPQHFGDGTRLSIL.

Comments on this clone: The read terminates 3 residues ahead of where the CDR3 ends, so the germline J gene completes it. V usage is TRBV7-3 and J usage is TRBJ2-1; a weak D match, TRBD1 (5 bases). The CDR3 is made up of 14 amino acids. Trimming took 2 bases from V and 9 from J, leaving 14 bases between them. Germline V gene sequence: CDR1 SGHTA, CDR2 FQGTGA. The part of the CDR3 DNA that was read is TGTGCCAGCAGCTTAGATCAGGGTAGGGCTGAG. This codes for CASSLDQGRAE. The CDR3 as a whole reads CASSLDQGRAEQFF.

As for this clone: With the read ending 3 residues before the CDR3 end, the germline J gene is used to fill in that end. The chain carries TRBV18 and TRBJ2-7; 7 nucleotides line up with TRBD2. Trimming took 2 bases from V and 6 from J; bases not matched to a gene: 10. The germline gives CDR1 KGHSH, CDR2 LQKENI. The CDR3 length is 15 residues. This CDR3 reads CASSPTQGPGGEQYF. The sequenced CDR3 bases are TGTGCCAGCTCACCAACCCAGGGTCCGGGGGGCGAG.

Worth noting for this clone: The read stops 3 residues short of the end of the CDR3; the missing end is completed from the germline J gene. The chain carries TRBV5-1 and TRBJ1-3; no clear D gene. CDR3 length: 14 amino acids. Trimming left V 6 bases short and J 2 bases short, with 12 bases between. CDR1 SGHRS and CDR2 YFSETQ come from the germline V gene. The part of the CDR3 DNA that was read is TGCGCCAGCAAAACGGGGTCTACTGGAAACACC. This codes for CASKTGSTGNT. The CDR3, in full, reads CASKTGSTGNTIYF.

Concerning this clone itself: Read data end 3 residues before the CDR3 end; the end is taken from the germline J gene. The chain carries TRBV2 and TRBJ2-5; 12 positions agree with TRBD2. The junction had 5 bases not matched to a gene; V was cut back by 1 base and J by 5 bases. The length of the CDR3 is 16 residues. Germline-derived CDR1 and CDR2 are SNHLY and FYNNEI. CDR3 bases read: TGTGCCAGCAGTGAAGGATCTAGCGGGGGGGCGGAGACC. Translated: CASSEGSSGGAET. The whole CDR3 region reads CASSEGSSGGAETQYF. Full variable domain (outside the CDR3, taken from reference TRBV2 and TRBJ2-5): EPEVTQTPSHQVTQMGQEVILRCVPISNHLYFYWYRQILGQKVEFLVSFYNNEISEKSEIFDDQFSVERPDGSNFTLKIRSTKLEDSAMYFCASSEGSSGGAETQYFGPGTRLLVL.

As regards this clone: The CDR3 end is not reached by the read, which stops 3 residues before it; the germline J gene fills it in. V and J are TRBV6-2 or TRBV6-3 and TRBJ2-3; 7 bases match TRBD2. Germline-derived CDR1 and CDR2 are MNHEY and SVGEGT. CDR3 size: 14 residues. Germline trimming cut 6 bases from V and 4 bases from J; bases unmatched to any gene: 7. Here the CDR3 reads CASSGGGGADTQYF. The sequenced part of the CDR3 DNA is TGTGCCAGCAGCGGCGGCGGGGGTGCAGATACG.